Given below is one T cell receptor beta chain in context. Its antigen is unidentified. These data are taken from a study of Ad26.COV2.S vaccination and SARS-CoV-2 variants. Whole-study context: Dosing was one shot or two shots 56 days apart. Study observations and caveats: Non-spike TCR breadth showed similarity between vaccine and placebo recipients.

Treatment in this sample: about 20 received Ad26.COV2.S at low or high dose, single or two shots; roughly five received placebo; per-sample allocation not given. Samples came from day 63 after the first vaccine or placebo injection. Method: immunoSEQ multiplex PCR; TCRdb's copy keeps in-frame clones and lacks some. The sample consists of 510,000 or so clones, roughly 89% of them appearing once. The sequence derives from a person between 18 and 59 years old who received the Ad26.COV2.S COVID-19 vaccine or a placebo. This material consisted of peripheral blood, taken in a trial of Ad26.COV2.S vaccine versus placebo.

Here the CDR3 reads CASSPFYNEQFF. CDR3 DNA sequence: TGTGCCAGCAGTCCCTTTTACAATGAGCAGTTCTTC. The chain combines TRBV6-2 or TRBV6-3 with TRBJ2-1; D unclear. CDR3 length: 12 amino acids. Germline V gene data show CDR1 as MNHEY and CDR2 as SVGEGT. With 5 bases removed from V and 4 bases from J, the gap between germline ends came to 6 bases.